The rows below give T cell receptor beta chains drawn from one sample of a study of T-cell memory formation after mild COVID-19. TCRdb passed the 5' RACE reads through MiXCR, listing each CDR3 protein once. Of over 450,000 distinct CDR3 sequences listed, roughly 20% are singletons. Sequencing was performed on PBMCs or a T cell subset sorted from them (not recorded which). The receptors here all came from an adult woman who had mild COVID-19 (a few samples of this study predate the infection). Cell type and time point are not known. The CDR3 runs from the conserved cysteine through the conserved F or W. The D gene is left open where the match is weak. Clone size, where shown, is once, few, many, or a class for clones that have expanded.

j_gene: TRBJ2-7; v_gene: TRBV19; d_gene: -; abundance: -; CDR3nt: TGTGCCAGTAGTATCCGGGGACAAGACTACGAGCAGTACTTC; CDR3aa: CASSIRGQDYEQYF
j_gene: TRBJ2-1; v_gene: TRBV7-8; d_gene: -; abundance: few; CDR3nt: TGTGCCAGCCGGGCCGGGAGAGTCAATGAGCAGTTCTTC; CDR3aa: CASRAGRVNEQFF
j_gene: TRBJ1-1; v_gene: TRBV29-1; d_gene: -; abundance: -; CDR3nt: TGCAGCGTTGAAGATTCCTTGAACACTGAAGCTTTCTTT; CDR3aa: CSVEDSLNTEAFF
j_gene: TRBJ2-1; v_gene: TRBV7-2; d_gene: TRBD2; abundance: -; CDR3nt: TGTGCCAGCAGCCGCCTCTCTAGCGGTAAAACTTACAATGAGCAGTTCTTC; CDR3aa: CASSRLSSGKTYNEQFF
j_gene: TRBJ2-4; v_gene: TRBV15; d_gene: TRBD2; abundance: many; CDR3nt: TGTGCCACCAGCAGAGTAGCGGGAGGAGACATTCAGTACTTC; CDR3aa: CATSRVAGGDIQYF
j_gene: TRBJ2-2; v_gene: TRBV29-1; d_gene: TRBD1; abundance: once; CDR3nt: TGCAGCGTGGGACAGGTTGCCGCGAACACCGGGGAGCTGTTTTTT; CDR3aa: CSVGQVAANTGELFF
j_gene: TRBJ2-5; v_gene: TRBV12-3/TRBV12-4; d_gene: TRBD1; abundance: many; CDR3nt: TGTGCCACCAACAGGGGCGGATTTCAAGAGACCCAGTACTTC; CDR3aa: CATNRGGFQETQYF
j_gene: TRBJ2-1; v_gene: TRBV7-2; d_gene: TRBD2; abundance: many; CDR3nt: TGTGCCAGCAGCTTAGTGCCACTAGCGGGAGGAGTGGATGAGCAGTTCTTC; CDR3aa: CASSLVPLAGGVDEQFF
j_gene: TRBJ2-5; v_gene: TRBV9; d_gene: -; abundance: -; CDR3nt: TGTGCCATCAGCGGGCTTAGGGAGACCCAGTACTTC; CDR3aa: CAISGLRETQYF
j_gene: TRBJ1-1; v_gene: TRBV12-3/TRBV12-4; d_gene: -; abundance: many; CDR3nt: TGTGCCAGCAGTCTCCAGGGAGGTAGGTCTGAAGCTTTCTTT; CDR3aa: CASSLQGGRSEAFF
j_gene: TRBJ1-5; v_gene: TRBV20-1; d_gene: -; abundance: few; CDR3nt: TGCAGTGCTCTCTTACAGGGACGGCAGCCCCAGCATTTT; CDR3aa: CSALLQGRQPQHF
j_gene: TRBJ2-1; v_gene: TRBV7-3; d_gene: -; abundance: -; CDR3nt: TGTGCCAGCAGCTTTGGCGGGTCCAACAATGAGCAGTTCTTC; CDR3aa: CASSFGGSNNEQFF